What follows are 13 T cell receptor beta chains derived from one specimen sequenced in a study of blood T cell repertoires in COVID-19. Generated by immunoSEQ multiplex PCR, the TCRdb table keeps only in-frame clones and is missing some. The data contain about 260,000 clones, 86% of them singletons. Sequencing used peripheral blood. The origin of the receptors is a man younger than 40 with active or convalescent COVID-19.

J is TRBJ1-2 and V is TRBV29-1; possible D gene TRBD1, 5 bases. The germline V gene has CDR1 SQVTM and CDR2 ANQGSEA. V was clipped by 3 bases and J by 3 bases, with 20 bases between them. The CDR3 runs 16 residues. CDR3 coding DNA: TGCAGCGTTGATCGCCCACAGGCGCATCACTACTATGGCTACACCTTC. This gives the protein CSVDRPQAHHYYGYTF.

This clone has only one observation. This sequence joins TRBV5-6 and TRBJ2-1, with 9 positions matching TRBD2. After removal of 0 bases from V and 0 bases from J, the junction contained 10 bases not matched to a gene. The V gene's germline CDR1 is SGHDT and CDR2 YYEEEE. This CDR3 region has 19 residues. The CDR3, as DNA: TGTGCCAGCAGCTTGGCCGGGGCTAGCGGGGAGAGCTCCTACAATGAGCAGTTCTTC. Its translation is CASSLAGASGESSYNEQFF.

CDR3 protein: CASSYGTGPYGYTF. Written as DNA, the CDR3 is TGTGCCAGCAGTTACGGGACAGGGCCTTATGGCTACACCTTC. This chain connects TRBV6-5 to TRBJ1-2; 9 positions match TRBD1. V was pared by 2 bases and J by 5 bases, with 3 bases of the junction left unmatched. CDR3 length: 14 amino acids. CDR1 and CDR2 from the germline V gene are MNHEY and SVGAGI.

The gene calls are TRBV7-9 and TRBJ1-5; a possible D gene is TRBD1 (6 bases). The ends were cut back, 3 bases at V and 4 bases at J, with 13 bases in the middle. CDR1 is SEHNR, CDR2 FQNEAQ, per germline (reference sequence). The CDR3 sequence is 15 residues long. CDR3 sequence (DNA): TGTGCCAGCAGCTTGGTGGCAGGGGTTAATCAGCCCCAGCATTTT. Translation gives CASSLVAGVNQPQHF.

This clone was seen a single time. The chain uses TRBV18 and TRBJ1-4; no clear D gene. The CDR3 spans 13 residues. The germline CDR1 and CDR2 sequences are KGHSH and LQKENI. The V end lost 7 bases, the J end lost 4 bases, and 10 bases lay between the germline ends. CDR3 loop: CASLASGNEKLFF. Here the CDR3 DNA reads TGTGCCAGCTTAGCCTCCGGTAATGAAAAACTGTTTTTT. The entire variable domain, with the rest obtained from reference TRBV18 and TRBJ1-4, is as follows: NAGVMQNPRHLVRRRGQEARLRCSPMKGHSHVYWYRQLPEEGLKFMVYLQKENIIDESGMPKERFSAEFPKEGPSILRIQQVVRGDSAAYFCASLASGNEKLFFGSGTQLSVL.

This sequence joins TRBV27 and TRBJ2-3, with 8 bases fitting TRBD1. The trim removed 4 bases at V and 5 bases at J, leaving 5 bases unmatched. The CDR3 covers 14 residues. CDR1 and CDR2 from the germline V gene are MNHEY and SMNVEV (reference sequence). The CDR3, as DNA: TGTGCCAGCAGTTCGGGACAGGTCAGAGATACGCAGTATTTT. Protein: CASSSGQVRDTQYF.

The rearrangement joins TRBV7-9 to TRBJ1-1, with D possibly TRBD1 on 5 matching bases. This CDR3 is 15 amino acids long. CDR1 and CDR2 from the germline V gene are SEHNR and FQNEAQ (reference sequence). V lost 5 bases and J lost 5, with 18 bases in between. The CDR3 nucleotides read TGTGCCAGCAGCCCTCCGAACCGGGGGAGGACTGAAGCTTTCTTT. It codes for CASSPPNRGRTEAFF.

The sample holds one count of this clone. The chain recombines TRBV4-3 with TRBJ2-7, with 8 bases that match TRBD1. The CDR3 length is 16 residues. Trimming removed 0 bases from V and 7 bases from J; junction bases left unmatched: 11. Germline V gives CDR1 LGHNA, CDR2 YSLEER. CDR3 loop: CASSQEVGQGFGEQYF. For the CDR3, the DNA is TGCGCCAGCAGCCAAGAGGTAGGACAGGGCTTTGGGGAGCAGTACTTC.

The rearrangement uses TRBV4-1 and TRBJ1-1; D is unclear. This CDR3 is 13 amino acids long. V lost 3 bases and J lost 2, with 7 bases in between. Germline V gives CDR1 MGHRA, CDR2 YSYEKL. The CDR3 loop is CASSHETNTEAFF. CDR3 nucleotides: TGCGCCAGCAGCCATGAGACAAACACTGAAGCTTTCTTT.

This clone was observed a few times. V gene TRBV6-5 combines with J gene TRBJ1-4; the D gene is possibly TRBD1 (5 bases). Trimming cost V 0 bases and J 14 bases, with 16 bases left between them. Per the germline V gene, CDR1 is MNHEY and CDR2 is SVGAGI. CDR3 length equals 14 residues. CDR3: CASSYSGGTLGLFF. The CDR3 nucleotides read TGTGCCAGCAGTTACTCGGGGGGGACGCTAGGGCTGTTTTTT.

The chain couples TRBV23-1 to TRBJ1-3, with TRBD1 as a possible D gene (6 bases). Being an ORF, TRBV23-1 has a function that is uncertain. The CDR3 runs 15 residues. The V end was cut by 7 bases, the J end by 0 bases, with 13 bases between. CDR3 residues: CASNRGGHSGNTIYF. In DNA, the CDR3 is TGCGCCAGCAACCGTGGGGGCCACTCTGGAAACACCATATATTTT.

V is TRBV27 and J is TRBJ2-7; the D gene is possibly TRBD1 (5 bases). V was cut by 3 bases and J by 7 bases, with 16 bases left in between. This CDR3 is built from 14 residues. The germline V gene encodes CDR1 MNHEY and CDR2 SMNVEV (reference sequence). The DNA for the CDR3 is TGTGCCAGCAGTTTCGACAGCCGGAGTGGGGAGCAGTACTTC. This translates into CASSFDSRSGEQYF.

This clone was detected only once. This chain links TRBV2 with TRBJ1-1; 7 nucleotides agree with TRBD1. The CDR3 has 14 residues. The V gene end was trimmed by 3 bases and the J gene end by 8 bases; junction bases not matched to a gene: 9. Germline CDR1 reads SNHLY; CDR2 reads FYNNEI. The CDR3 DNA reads TGTGCCAGCAGTGAGTGGCAGGGGGTAAGGGAAGCTTTCTTT. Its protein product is CASSEWQGVREAFF.